This entry concerns a single TCR beta chain. Its antigen is unidentified. The treatment was: oral pan-JAK inhibitor, 5-10 mg twice daily. Lesional scalp punch biopsies and peripheral blood came from alopecia areata patients. This entry comes from a study of CD8+ T cells in alopecia areata. The study, taken as a whole, reports: Possibly because of HLA-related factors, TCR sharing was less clear across patients than in mice. Persistence during tofacitinib was seen for many expanded lesional clones in scalp and blood. Tofacitinib significantly lowered scalp clonality and expanded CD8+ clones among the top 100.

This CDR3 comprises 18 residues. Germline V gene data show CDR1 as SGDLS and CDR2 as YYNGEE. V dropped 1 base and J dropped 2 bases, with 19 bases sitting between them. Once RNA had been extracted, it was reverse transcribed into cDNA to act as the sequencing template. TCRdb's copy holds only in-frame clones and misses some; the assay was immunoSEQ multiplex PCR. The table lists 150,000 to 200,000 clones, less than 70% of them singletons, with 13% to 15% in the top ten. The chain carries TRBV9 and TRBJ1-3, with a weak D call TRBD1 (5 bases). The TCR sequence derives from a human donor with alopecia areata. The specimen comprised CD4+ T cells sorted from blood, sampled at week 24, from a patient treated with tofacitinib. The CDR3 nucleotides are TGTGCCAGCAGCGTACGGGATGGCGCAGACAGACCTGGAAACACCATATATTTT. This translates into CASSVRDGADRPGNTIYF.